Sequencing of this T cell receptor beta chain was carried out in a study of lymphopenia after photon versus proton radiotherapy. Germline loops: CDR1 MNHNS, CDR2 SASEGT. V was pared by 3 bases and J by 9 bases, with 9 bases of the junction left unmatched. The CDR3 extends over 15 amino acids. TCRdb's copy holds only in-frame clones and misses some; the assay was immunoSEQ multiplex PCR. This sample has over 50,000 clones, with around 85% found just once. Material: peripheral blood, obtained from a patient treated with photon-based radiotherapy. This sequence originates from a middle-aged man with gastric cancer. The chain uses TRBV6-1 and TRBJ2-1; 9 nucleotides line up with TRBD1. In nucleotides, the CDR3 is TGTGCCAGCAGTGAGCCGGGACAGGGAGGCGGTGAGCAGTTCTTC. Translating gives CASSEPGQGGGEQFF.